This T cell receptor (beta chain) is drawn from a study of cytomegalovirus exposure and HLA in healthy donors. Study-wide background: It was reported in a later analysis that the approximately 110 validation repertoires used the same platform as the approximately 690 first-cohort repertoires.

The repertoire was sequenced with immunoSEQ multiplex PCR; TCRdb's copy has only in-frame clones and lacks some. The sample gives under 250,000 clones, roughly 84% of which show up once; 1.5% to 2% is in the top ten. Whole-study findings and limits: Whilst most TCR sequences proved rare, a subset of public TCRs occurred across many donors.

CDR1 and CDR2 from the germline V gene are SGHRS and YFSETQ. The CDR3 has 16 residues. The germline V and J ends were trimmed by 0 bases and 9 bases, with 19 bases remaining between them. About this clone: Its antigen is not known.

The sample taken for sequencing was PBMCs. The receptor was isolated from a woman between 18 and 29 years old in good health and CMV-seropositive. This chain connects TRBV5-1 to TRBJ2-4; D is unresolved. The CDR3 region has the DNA TGCGCCAGCAGCTTGGACCCCACCCAAACTGCTCGCATTCAGTACTTC. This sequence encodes CASSLDPTQTARIQYF.